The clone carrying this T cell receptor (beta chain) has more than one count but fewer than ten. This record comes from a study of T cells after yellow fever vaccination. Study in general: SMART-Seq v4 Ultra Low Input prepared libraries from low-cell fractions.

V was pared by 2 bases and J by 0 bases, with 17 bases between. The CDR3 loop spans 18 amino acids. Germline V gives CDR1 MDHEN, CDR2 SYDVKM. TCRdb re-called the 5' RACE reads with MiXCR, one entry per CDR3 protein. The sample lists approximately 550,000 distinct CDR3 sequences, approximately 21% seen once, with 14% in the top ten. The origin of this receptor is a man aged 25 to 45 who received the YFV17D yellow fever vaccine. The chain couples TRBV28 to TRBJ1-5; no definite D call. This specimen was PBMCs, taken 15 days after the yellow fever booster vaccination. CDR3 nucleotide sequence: TGTGCCAGCAGTTTAGATCTCACCAGAGATTATAGCAATCAGCCCCAGCATTTT. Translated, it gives CASSLDLTRDYSNQPQHF.